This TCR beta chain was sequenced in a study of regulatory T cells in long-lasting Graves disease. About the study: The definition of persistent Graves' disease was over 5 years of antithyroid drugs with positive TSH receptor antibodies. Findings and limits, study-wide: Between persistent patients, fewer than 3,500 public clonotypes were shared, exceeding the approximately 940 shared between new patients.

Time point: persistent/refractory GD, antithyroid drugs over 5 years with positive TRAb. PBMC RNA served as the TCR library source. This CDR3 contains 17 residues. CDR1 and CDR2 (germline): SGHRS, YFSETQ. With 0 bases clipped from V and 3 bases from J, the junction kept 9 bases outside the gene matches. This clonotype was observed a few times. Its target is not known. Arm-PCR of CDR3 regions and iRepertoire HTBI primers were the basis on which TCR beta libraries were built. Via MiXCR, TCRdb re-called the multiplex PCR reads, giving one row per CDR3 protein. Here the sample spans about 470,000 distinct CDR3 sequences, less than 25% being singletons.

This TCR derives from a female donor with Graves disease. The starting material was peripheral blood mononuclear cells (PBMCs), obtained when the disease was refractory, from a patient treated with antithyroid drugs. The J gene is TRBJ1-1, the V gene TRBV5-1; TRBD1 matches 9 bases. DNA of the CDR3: TGCGCCAGCAGCTTGGCCCCTAGCCGGACAGGGGACACTGAAGCTTTCTTT. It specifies CASSLAPSRTGDTEAFF.